The present T cell receptor beta chain was sequenced within a study of blood T cell repertoires in COVID-19. In the authors' methods: Estimated nucleated cell counts came from reference gene primer amplification. The data were produced by immunoSEQ multiplex PCR, yet TCRdb's version contains in-frame clones alone and is incomplete. The DNA gave D and trimming, while V, J and clone size come from that table. The sample shows approximately 280,000 clones, roughly 90% of them seen only once. The CDR3 is 15 amino acids. The V gene's germline CDR1 is MDHEN and CDR2 SYDVKM. After removal of 2 bases from V and 6 bases from J, the junction contained 8 bases not matched to a gene.

The TCR comes from a woman in her sixties who had recovered from COVID-19. Sequenced material: PBMCs or T cells enriched from blood (not recorded which). The V gene is TRBV28, the J gene TRBJ2-7, with 9 bases aligning to TRBD2. The DNA for the CDR3 is TGTGCCAGCAGTTTAATTGCGGGGGGGGCTGGCGAGCAGTACTTC. It is translated as CASSLIAGGAGEQYF.